This TCR beta chain was retrieved from a study of Ad26.COV2.S vaccination and SARS-CoV-2 variants. Across the study: The donor belonged to the COV1001 Ad26.COV2.S trial arm.

This clone was detected a few times. V shed 0 bases and J shed 7 bases, with 16 bases lying between them. The CDR3 consists of 16 residues. Germline loops: CDR1 LNHDA, CDR2 SQIVND (reference sequence). Repertoires were generated with immunoSEQ multiplex PCR, while TCRdb's copy carries only in-frame clones and drops some. This sample yields 400,000 to 450,000 clones, of which 80% to 95% are seen a single time; around 1.7% belongs to the top ten. This sample's treatment: roughly 20 received Ad26.COV2.S at low or high dose, single or two shots; 5 received placebo; per-sample allocation not given. Repertoires come from day 63 after the first vaccine or placebo injection. Based in Boston, the donor was an adult of 18-55 years.

This chain uses TRBV19 with TRBJ1-5, with D possibly being TRBD1 (5 bases). Sequencing was performed on peripheral blood, taken in a trial of Ad26.COV2.S vaccine versus placebo. The TCR was taken from a person between 18 and 60 years old who received the Ad26.COV2.S COVID-19 vaccine or a placebo. The CDR3 region is CASSIDNPYRDQPQHF. The CDR3 bases are TGTGCCAGTAGTATAGATAACCCCTACCGGGACCAGCCCCAGCATTTT.